The TCR beta chain under discussion was sequenced for a study of shared clonotypes between healthy human individuals. The V end lost 3 bases, the J end lost 0 bases, and 15 bases lay between the germline ends. Looked up from germline, CDR1 is SGHNT and CDR2 is YYREEE (reference sequence). CDR3 length: 16 amino acids. This table comes from immunoSEQ multiplex PCR, and its TCRdb copy is limited to in-frame clones, with some not included. This table has about 1 million clones, around 74% appearing once. The rearrangement uses TRBV5-4 and TRBJ1-1; D is perhaps TRBD1 (6 bases). The source material was memory CD4+ T cells sorted from blood. Stated subset: CD45RA-negative fraction. The sequence was collected from a young man in good health. The CDR3 DNA reads TGTGCCAGCAGCTCTGGTCGGGGGGGGCTGAACACTGAAGCTTTCTTT. As protein: CASSSGRGGLNTEAFF.